This T cell receptor beta chain was recovered during a study of shared clonotypes between healthy human individuals. Study-wide context: The study used three CD4 naive, three CD4 memory, two CD8 naive and one CD8 memory plate per donor. Regarding the study as a whole: Sharing across four donors was highest in naive CD4 (around 5%) and lowest in memory CD8 (roughly 0.4%). Even with large depth, rarefaction showed that sorted-subset sequencing was incomplete.

A CD45RA-negative memory subset and a CD45RA+ naive subset were separated from the CD4+ cells. The ends were cut back, 2 bases at V and 4 bases at J, with 12 bases in the middle. The length of the CDR3 is 15 residues. Germline values: CDR1 MNHEY, CDR2 SMNVEV (reference sequence). The data were produced by immunoSEQ multiplex PCR, yet TCRdb's version contains in-frame clones alone and is incomplete. In the table there are 2,500,000 or so clones, approximately 92% of which are singletons. On this clone itself: As yet, its antigen is unknown.

The J gene is TRBJ2-1, the V gene TRBV27; D unresolved. The receptor was derived from a man between 18 and 35 years old in good health. Sequenced input: naive CD4+ T cells sorted from blood. Sample subset: CD45RA+ positively selected. CDR3 sequence (DNA): TGTGCCAGCAGTTTAGAAGGCCAGGAGTACAATGAGCAGTTCTTC. Translation: CASSLEGQEYNEQFF.